This TCR beta chain was sequenced during a study of CD8 T cells in Susac syndrome. General study points: The study recognized that the number of individuals in its TCR sequencing and HLA analysis was relatively small.

An amount of RNA that ranged from about 0.45 to 1 ug was reverse transcribed with random hexamers. In TCRdb, the immunoSEQ multiplex PCR reads were re-called with MiXCR into one record per CDR3 protein. Altogether approximately 120,000 distinct CDR3 sequences are present, around 97% being singletons, with the ten largest covering about 0.095%. As to this clonotype: The antigen remains undetermined.

Germline loops: CDR1 LGHDT, CDR2 YNNKEL (reference sequence). This CDR3 region has 13 residues. V was shortened by 4 bases and J by 8 bases, with 14 bases between the two germline ends. CD8+ and CD4+ T cells circulating in blood were sequenced for TCR beta. FACS was used to enrich TEMRA cells, whereas the CD8+ and CD4+ T cells were obtained by negative isolation. The sequenced material came from CD4+ T cells from PBMCs. The V gene is TRBV3-1, the J gene TRBJ1-1; tentative D call: TRBD1 (5 bases). The sequence derives from a human donor in good health. As DNA, the CDR3 is TGTGCCAGCAGCCCGAGGGGACGGGGAGAAGCTTTCTTT. Its translation: CASSPRGRGEAFF.